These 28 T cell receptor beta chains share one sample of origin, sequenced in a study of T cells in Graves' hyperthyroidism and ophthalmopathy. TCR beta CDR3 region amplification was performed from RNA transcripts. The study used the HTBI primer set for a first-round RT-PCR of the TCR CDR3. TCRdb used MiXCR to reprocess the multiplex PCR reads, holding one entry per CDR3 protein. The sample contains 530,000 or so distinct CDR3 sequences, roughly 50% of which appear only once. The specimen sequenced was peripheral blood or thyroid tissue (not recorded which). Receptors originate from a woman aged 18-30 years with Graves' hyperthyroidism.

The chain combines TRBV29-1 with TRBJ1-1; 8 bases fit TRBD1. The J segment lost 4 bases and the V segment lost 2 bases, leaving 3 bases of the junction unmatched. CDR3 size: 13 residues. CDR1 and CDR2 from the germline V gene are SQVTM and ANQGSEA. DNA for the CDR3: TGCAGCGTTGAATCCACAGGGGGCACTGAAGCTTTCTTT. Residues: CSVESTGGTEAFF.

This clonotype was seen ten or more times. The CDR3 bases are TGTGCCATCAGTGATCTCGGGGCGTCAGAAGTAACTGGAAACACCATATATTTT. Its translation is CAISDLGASEVTGNTIYF. The genes are TRBV10-3 and TRBJ1-3; D possibly corresponds to TRBD1 (5 bases). The length of the CDR3 is 18 residues. Germline-derived CDR1 and CDR2 are ENHRY and SYGVKD. V was clipped by 3 bases and J by 2 bases, with 20 bases between them.

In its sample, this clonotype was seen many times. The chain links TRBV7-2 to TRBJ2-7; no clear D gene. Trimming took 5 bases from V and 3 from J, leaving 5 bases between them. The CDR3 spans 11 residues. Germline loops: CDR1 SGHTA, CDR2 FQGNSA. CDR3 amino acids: CASSQLYEQYF. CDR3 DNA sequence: TGTGCCAGCAGCCAACTCTACGAGCAGTACTTC.

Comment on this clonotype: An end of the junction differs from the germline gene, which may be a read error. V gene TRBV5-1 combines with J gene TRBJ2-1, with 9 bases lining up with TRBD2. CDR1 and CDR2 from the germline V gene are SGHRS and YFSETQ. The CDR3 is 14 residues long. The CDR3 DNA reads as TGTGCCAGCATGGAGACTAGCGGTTACAATGAGCAGTTCTTC. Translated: CASMETSGYNEQFF. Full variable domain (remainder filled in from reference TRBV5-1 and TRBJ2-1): KAGVTQTPRYLIKTRGQQVTLSCSPISGHRSVSWYQQTPGQGLQFLFEYFSETQRNKGNFPGRFSGRQFSNSRSEMNVSTLELGDSALYLCASMETSGYNEQFFGPGTRLTVL.

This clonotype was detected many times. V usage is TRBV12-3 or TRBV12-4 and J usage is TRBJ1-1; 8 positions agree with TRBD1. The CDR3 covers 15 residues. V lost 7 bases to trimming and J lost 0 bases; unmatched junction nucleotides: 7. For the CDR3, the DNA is TGTGCCAGCAATGAACCAGGGGGCATGAACACTGAAGCTTTCTTT. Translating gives CASNEPGGMNTEAFF.

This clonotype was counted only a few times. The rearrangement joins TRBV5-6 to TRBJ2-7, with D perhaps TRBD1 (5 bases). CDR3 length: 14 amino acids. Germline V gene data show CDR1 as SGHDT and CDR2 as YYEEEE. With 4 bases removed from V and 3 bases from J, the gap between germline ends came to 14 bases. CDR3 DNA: TGTGCCAGCAGCGGGGCTGCCGATTTCTACGAGCAGTACTTC. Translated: CASSGAADFYEQYF.

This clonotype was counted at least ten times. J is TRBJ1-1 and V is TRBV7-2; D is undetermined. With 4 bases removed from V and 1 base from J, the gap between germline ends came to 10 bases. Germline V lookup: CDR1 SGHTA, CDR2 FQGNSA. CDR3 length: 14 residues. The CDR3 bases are TGTGCCAGCAGCTCCAGGACCCAGAACACTGAAGCTTTCTTT. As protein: CASSSRTQNTEAFF.

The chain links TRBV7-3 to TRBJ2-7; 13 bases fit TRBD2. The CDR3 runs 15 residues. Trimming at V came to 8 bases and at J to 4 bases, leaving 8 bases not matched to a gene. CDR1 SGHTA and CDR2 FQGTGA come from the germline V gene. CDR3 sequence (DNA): TGTGCCAGCCAAGGTCGGACTAGCGGGAGTTACGAGCAGTACTTC. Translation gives CASQGRTSGSYEQYF.

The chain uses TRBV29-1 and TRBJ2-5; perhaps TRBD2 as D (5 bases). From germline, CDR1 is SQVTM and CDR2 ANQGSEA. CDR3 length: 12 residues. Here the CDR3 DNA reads TGCACCCTAGACGGGGATGGGGAGACCCAGTACTTC. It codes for CTLDGDGETQYF.

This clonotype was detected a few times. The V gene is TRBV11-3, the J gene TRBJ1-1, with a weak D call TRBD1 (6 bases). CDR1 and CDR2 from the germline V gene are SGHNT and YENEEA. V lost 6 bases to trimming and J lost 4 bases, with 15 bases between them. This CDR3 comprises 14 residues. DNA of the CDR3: TGTGCCAGCAGAAAGGGGGGGGCCGGCACTGAAGCTTTCTTT. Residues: CASRKGGAGTEAFF.

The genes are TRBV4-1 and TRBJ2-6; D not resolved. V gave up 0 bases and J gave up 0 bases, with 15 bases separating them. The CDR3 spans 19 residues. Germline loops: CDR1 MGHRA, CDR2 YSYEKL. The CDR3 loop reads CASSQDFGRFYSGANVLTF. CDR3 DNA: TGCGCCAGCAGCCAAGATTTTGGCAGATTTTACTCTGGGGCCAACGTCCTGACTTTC.

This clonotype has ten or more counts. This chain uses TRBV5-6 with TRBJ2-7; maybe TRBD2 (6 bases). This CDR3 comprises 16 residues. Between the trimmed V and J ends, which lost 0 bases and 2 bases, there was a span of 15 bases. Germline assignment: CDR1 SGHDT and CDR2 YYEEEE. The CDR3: CASSLAFTSRAYEQYF. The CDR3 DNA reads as TGTGCCAGCAGCTTGGCCTTTACTAGCCGAGCCTACGAGCAGTACTTC.

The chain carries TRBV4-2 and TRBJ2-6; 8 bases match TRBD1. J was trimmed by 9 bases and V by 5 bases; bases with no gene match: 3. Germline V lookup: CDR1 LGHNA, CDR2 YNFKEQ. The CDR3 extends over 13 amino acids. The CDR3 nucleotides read TGTGCCAGCAGCGTAGACAGGGGCAACGTCCTGACTTTC. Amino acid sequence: CASSVDRGNVLTF.

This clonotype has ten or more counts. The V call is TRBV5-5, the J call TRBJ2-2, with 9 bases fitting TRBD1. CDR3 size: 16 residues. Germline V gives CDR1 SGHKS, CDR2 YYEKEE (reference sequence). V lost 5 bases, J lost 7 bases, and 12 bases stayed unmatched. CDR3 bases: TGTGCCAGCAGATCCCATCTGACAGGGGGAGACGGGGAGCTGTTTTTT. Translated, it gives CASRSHLTGGDGELFF.

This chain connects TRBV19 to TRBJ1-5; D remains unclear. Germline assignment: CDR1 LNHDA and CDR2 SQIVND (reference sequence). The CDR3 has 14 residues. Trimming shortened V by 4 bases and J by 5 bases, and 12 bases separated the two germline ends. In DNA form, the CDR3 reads TGTGCCAGTAGTACCAGAGGCGGTGATCAGCCCCAGCATTTT. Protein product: CASSTRGGDQPQHF. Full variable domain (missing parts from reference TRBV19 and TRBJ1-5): DGGITQSPKYLFRKEGQNVTLSCEQNLNHDAMYWYRQDPGQGLRLIYYSQIVNDFQKGDIAEGYSVSREKKESFPLTVTSAQKNPTAFYLCASSTRGGDQPQHFGDGTRLSIL.

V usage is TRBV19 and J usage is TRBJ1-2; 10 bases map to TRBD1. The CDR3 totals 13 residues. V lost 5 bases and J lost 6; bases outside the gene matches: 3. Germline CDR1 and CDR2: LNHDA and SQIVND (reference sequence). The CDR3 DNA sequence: TGTGCCAGTAGTGGGGACAGGGGTGATGGCTACACCTTC. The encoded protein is CASSGDRGDGYTF.

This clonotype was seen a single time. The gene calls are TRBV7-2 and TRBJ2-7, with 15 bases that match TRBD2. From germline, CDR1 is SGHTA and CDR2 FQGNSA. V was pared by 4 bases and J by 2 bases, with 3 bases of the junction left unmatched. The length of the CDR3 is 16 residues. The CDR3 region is CASSWTSGRGTYEQYF. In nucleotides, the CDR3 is TGTGCCAGCAGCTGGACTAGCGGGAGGGGAACCTACGAGCAGTACTTC.

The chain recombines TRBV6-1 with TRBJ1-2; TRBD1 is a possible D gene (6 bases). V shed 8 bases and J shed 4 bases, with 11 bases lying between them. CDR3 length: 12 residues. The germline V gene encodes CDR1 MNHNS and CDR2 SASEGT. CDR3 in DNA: TGTGCCAGCCACCCACAGGGCTATGGCTACACCTTC. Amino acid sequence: CASHPQGYGYTF.

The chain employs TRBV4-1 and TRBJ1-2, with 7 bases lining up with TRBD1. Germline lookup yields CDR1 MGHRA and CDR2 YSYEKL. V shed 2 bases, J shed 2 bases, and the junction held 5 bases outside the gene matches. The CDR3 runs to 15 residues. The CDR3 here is CASSQSVQGNYGYTF. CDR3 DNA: TGCGCCAGCAGCCAAAGTGTACAGGGGAACTATGGCTACACCTTC.

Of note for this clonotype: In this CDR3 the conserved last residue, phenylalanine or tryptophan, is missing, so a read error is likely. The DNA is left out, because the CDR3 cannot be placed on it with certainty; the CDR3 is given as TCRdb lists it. CDR3 sequence: CASSFETS. The J gene is TRBJ2-6, the V gene TRBV12-3 or TRBV12-4. The CDR3 spans 8 amino acids, including both terminal residues.

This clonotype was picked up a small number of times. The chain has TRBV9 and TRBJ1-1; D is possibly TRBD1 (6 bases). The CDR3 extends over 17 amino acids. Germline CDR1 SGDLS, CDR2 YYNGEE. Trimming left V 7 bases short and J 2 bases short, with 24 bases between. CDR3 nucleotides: TGTGCCAGCTCACCCCCGGACAGTCCTTTTAGCAACACTGAAGCTTTCTTT. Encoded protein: CASSPPDSPFSNTEAFF.

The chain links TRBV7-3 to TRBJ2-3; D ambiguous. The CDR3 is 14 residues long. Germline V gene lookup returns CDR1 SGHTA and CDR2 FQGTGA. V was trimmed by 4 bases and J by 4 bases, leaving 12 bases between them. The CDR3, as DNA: TGTGCCAGCAGCTCCTCGGGCGTTGCAGATACGCAGTATTTT. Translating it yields CASSSSGVADTQYF.

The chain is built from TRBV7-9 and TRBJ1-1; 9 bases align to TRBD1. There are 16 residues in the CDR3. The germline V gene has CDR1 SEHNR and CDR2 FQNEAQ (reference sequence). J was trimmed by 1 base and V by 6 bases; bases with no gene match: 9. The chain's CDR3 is CASRTQQGAWNTEAFF. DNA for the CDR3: TGTGCCAGCAGGACGCAACAGGGGGCTTGGAACACTGAAGCTTTCTTT.

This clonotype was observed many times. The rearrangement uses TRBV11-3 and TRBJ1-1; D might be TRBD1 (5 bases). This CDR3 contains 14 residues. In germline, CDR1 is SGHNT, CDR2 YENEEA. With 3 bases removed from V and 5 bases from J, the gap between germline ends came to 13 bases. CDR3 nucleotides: TGTGCCAGCAGCTTCCAGGGAACGTTAACTGAAGCTTTCTTT. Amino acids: CASSFQGTLTEAFF.

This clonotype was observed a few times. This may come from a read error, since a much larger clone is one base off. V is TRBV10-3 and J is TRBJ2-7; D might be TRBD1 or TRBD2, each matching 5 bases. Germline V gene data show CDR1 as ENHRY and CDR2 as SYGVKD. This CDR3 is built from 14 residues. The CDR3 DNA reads TGTGCCAGCAGCGCCCTCGGGACCCCCTACGGGCAGTACTTC. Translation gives CASSALGTPYGQYF.

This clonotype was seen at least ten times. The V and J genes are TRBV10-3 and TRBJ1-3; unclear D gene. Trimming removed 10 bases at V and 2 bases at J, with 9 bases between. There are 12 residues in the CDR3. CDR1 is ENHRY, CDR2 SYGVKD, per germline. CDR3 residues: CASRGTGNTIYF. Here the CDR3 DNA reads TGTGCCAGTCGGGGTACTGGAAACACCATATATTTT.

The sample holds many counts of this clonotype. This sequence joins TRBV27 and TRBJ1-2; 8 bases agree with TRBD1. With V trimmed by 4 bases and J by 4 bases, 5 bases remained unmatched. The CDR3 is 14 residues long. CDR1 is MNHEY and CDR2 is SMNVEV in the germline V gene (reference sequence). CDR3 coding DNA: TGTGCCAGCAGTTCTAGTACAGGGGGCTATGGCTACACCTTC. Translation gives CASSSSTGGYGYTF.

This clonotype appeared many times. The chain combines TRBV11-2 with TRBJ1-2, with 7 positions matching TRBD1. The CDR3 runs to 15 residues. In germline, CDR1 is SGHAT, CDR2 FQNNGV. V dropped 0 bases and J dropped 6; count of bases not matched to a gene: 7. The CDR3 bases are TGTGCCAGCAGCTTAGATCTCAGGGGGGACCATGGCTACACCTTC. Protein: CASSLDLRGDHGYTF.